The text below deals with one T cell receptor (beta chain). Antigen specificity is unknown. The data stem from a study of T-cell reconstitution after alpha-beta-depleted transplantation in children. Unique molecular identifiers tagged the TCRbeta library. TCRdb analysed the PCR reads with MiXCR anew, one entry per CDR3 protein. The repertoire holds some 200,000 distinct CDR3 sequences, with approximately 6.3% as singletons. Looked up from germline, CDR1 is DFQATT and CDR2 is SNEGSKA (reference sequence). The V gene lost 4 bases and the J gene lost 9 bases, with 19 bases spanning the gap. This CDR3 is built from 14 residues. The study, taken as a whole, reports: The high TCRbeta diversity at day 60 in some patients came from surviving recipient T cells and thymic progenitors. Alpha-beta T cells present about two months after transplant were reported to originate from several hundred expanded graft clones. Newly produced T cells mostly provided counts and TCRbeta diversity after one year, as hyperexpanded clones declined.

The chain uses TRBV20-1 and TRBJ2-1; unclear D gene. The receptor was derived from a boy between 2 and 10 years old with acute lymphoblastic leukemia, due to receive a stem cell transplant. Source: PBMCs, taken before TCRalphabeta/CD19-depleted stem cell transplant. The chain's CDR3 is CSATQVTDWSEQFF. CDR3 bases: TGCAGTGCTACCCAAGTAACAGACTGGAGTGAGCAGTTCTTC.